Below are 11 T cell receptor beta chains sequenced from a single sample in a study of cytomegalovirus exposure and HLA in healthy donors. Both 60 Vbeta primers and 13 Jbeta primers went into the PCR. The method was immunoSEQ multiplex PCR; TCRdb's version includes in-frame clones alone and lacks a portion of them. Among some 200,000 clones listed, 70% to 80% were seen once. Sequencing used PBMCs. The receptors here all came from a girl under 18 in good health and CMV-seropositive.

The genes are TRBV10-1 and TRBJ1-2, with 7 bases identical to TRBD1. The V gene's germline CDR1 is WNHNN and CDR2 SYGVQD (reference sequence). CDR3 size: 14 residues. The trim removed 2 bases at V and 4 bases at J, leaving 4 bases unmatched. The CDR3 region has the DNA TGCGCCAGCAGTGAGGGACAGGTCCTCTATGGCTACACCTTC. This encodes CASSEGQVLYGYTF.

CDR3 loop: CASSQQGGGNNEQFF. CDR3 nucleotides: TGTGCCAGCAGCCAGCAAGGCGGGGGGAACAATGAGCAGTTCTTC. The rearrangement links TRBV4-2 to TRBJ2-1; 8 nucleotides align to TRBD2. With 3 bases clipped from V and 5 bases from J, the junction kept 6 bases outside the gene matches. Germline V gene sequence: CDR1 LGHNA, CDR2 YNFKEQ. The length of the CDR3 is 15 residues.

The J gene is TRBJ2-5, the V gene TRBV27; the match to TRBD1 covers 9 bases. CDR3 size: 13 residues. The germline V gene encodes CDR1 MNHEY and CDR2 SMNVEV (reference sequence). The V segment lost 5 bases and the J segment 5 bases; nucleotides outside the gene matches: 3. CDR3 protein: CASSPQGAETQYF. Written as DNA, the CDR3 is TGTGCCAGCAGTCCACAGGGGGCCGAGACCCAGTACTTC.

This clone was found a few times. The chain uses TRBV7-7 and TRBJ2-2; D might be TRBD2 (6 bases). Germline V CDR1 and CDR2: SSHAT, FNYEAQ (reference sequence). The CDR3 runs to 14 residues. Trimming took off 1 base at V and 6 bases at J, with 9 bases between the two ends. The CDR3 sequence: CASSLEGLSGELFF. CDR3 nucleotide sequence: TGTGCCAGCAGCTTAGAGGGACTCTCCGGGGAGCTGTTTTTT.

This clone was seen a handful of times. V usage is TRBV11-2 and J usage is TRBJ1-2; D possibly corresponds to TRBD1 (5 bases). Germline V CDR1 and CDR2: SGHAT, FQNNGV. The CDR3 extends over 15 amino acids. V lost 5 bases and J lost 2, with 15 bases in between. CDR3 coding DNA: TGTGCCAGCAGCCCCCCGGGGCGGGGAAACTATGGCTACACCTTC. Encoded protein: CASSPPGRGNYGYTF.

DNA of the CDR3: TGTGCCAGCAGCAGGGCAGGGCGTCTAGACACTGAAGCTTTCTTT. It yields the protein CASSRAGRLDTEAFF. V and J are TRBV21-1 and TRBJ1-1; the table's D call, TRBD1, was not checked against the DNA. TRBV21-1 is recorded as a pseudogene. This CDR3 is built from 15 residues.

This chain links TRBV30 with TRBJ1-6; D gene unclear. V lost 4 bases to trimming and J lost 4 bases, with 5 bases between them. From germline, CDR1 is GTSNPN and CDR2 SVGIG (reference sequence). This CDR3 has 12 residues. This CDR3 is CAWTAYNSPLHF. The DNA of the CDR3 is TGTGCCTGGACAGCGTATAATTCACCCCTCCACTTT.

The chain recombines TRBV5-4 with TRBJ2-1; 7 bases are a match to TRBD2. The CDR3 consists of 16 residues. Germline CDR1 reads SGHNT; CDR2 reads YYREEE (reference sequence). The V gene end was trimmed by 1 base and the J gene end by 0 bases; junction bases not matched to a gene: 4. CDR3 amino acids: CASSLQRGSSYNEQFF. The CDR3 nucleotides are TGTGCCAGCAGCTTGCAGCGGGGCAGCTCCTACAATGAGCAGTTCTTC. The full variable domain, its missing parts supplied by reference TRBV5-4 and TRBJ2-1, is ETGVTQSPTHLIKTRGQQVTLRCSSQSGHNTVSWYQQALGQGPQFIFQYYREEENGRGNFPPRFSGLQFPNYSSELNVNALELDDSALYLCASSLQRGSSYNEQFFGPGTRLTVL.

DNA of the CDR3: TGCGCCAGCAGCCCGATGGGGGCGGCTACTGGAAACACCATATATTTT. Translated, it gives CASSPMGAATGNTIYF. This chain uses TRBV4-1 with TRBJ1-3; TRBD1 might be the D (6 bases). Trimming removed 4 bases at V and 2 bases at J, with 15 bases between. From germline, CDR1 is MGHRA and CDR2 YSYEKL. The CDR3 length is 16 residues.

DNA of the CDR3: TGTGCCAGCAGCTCCTCCCGTTTGCCAGGGGAGTTCTCCTACGAGCAGTACTTC. Amino acids: CASSSSRLPGEFSYEQYF. The genes are TRBV7-8 and TRBJ2-7, with TRBD1 as a possible D gene (6 bases). In germline, CDR1 is SGHVS, CDR2 FQNEAQ. This CDR3 spans 18 amino acids. V was cut by 4 bases and J by 0 bases, with 22 bases left in between.

The chain links TRBV5-6 to TRBJ2-1, with 9 nucleotides matching TRBD1. V gave up 0 bases and J gave up 9 bases; unmatched junction bases: 7. CDR3 length: 15 residues. Per germline, CDR1 SGHDT and CDR2 YYEEEE. For the CDR3, the DNA is TGTGCCAGCAGCTTGGTGGGACAGGGTGTGGGTGAGCAGTTCTTC. Encoded protein: CASSLVGQGVGEQFF.